This note documents a single TCR beta chain sequence. TCRdb re-derived calls from the RACE reads in MiXCR, one entry per CDR3 protein. The table includes approximately 70,000 distinct CDR3 sequences, about 9.4% detected once. These data originate in a study of human T cells and chemical hapten exposure. Noted time point: patch test 1, 2 weeks after DPC sensitization. Treatment described: therapeutic diphenylcyclopropenone sensitization with weekly scalp DPC. Germline CDR1 and CDR2: LNHDA and SQIVND (reference sequence). The CDR3 runs to 14 residues. The junction had 3 bases not matched to a gene; V was cut back by 3 bases and J by 5 bases.

The sample in question was whole blood, obtained in connection with sensitization to the hapten diphenylcyclopropenone (DPC). The chain is built from TRBV19 and TRBJ2-4; 8 nucleotides agree with TRBD2. The receptor comes from a woman between 35 and 50 years old with alopecia areata. Some clones in this sample may be carry-over from other donors' samples. The CDR3 region is CASSMGLEENIQYF. In DNA, the CDR3 is TGTGCCAGTAGTATGGGACTAGAGGAAAACATTCAGTACTTC. The whole variable domain, remainder taken from reference TRBV19 and TRBJ2-4, is DGGITQSPKYLFRKEGQNVTLSCEQNLNHDAMYWYRQDPGQGLRLIYYSQIVNDFQKGDIAEGYSVSREKKESFPLTVTSAQKNPTAFYLCASSMGLEENIQYFGAGTRLSVL.